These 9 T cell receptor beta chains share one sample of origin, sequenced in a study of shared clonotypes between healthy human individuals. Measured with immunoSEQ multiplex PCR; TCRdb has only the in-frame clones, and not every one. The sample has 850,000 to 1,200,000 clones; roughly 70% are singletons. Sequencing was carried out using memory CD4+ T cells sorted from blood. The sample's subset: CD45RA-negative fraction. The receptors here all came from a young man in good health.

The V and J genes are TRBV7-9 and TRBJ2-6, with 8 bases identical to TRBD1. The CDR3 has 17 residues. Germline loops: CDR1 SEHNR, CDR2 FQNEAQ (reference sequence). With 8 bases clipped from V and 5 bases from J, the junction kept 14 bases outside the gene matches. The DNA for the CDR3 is TGTGCCAGCTCGCGGTCCCTCGGACAGGGACGGGCCAACGTCCTGACTTTC. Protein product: CASSRSLGQGRANVLTF.

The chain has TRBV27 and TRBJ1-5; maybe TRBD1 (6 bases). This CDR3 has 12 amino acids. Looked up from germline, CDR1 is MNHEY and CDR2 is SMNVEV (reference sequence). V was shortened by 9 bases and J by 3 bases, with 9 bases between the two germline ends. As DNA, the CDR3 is TGTGCCAGTGGACAGCACAATCAGCCCCAGCATTTT. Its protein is CASGQHNQPQHF.

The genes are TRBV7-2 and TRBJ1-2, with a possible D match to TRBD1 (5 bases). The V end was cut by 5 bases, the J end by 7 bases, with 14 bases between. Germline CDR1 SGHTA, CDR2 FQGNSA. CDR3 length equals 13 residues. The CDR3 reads CASSPTTGGGYTF. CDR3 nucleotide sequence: TGTGCCAGCAGCCCAACAACGGGGGGTGGCTACACCTTC.

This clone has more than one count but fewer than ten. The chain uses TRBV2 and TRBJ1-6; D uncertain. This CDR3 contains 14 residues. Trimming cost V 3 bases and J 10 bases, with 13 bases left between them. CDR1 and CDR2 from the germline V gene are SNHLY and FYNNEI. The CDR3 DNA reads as TGTGCCAGCAGTGAGAGGCCGTCGGTGTCACCCCTCCACTTT. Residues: CASSERPSVSPLHF.

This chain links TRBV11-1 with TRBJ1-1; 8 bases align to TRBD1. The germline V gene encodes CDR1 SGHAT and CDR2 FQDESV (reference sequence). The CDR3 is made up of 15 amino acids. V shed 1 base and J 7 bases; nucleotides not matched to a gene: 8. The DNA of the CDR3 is TGTGCCAGCAGCTTAGTCCCAGGGGGCGTGAGTGAAGCTTTCTTT. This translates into CASSLVPGGVSEAFF.

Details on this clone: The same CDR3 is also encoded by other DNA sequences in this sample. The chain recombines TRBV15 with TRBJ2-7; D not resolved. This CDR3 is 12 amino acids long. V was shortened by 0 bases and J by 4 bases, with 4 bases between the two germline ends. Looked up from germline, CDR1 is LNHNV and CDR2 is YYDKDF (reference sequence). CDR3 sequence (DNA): TGTGCCACCAGCAGAGACGGGTACGAGCAGTACTTC. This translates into CATSRDGYEQYF.

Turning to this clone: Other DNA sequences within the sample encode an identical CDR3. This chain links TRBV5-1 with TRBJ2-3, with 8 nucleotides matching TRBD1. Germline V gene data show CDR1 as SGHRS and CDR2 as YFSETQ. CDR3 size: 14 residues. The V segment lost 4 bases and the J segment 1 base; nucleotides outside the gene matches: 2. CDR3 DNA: TGCGCCAGCAGCGCGGGACAGGGCACAGATACGCAGTATTTT. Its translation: CASSAGQGTDTQYF.

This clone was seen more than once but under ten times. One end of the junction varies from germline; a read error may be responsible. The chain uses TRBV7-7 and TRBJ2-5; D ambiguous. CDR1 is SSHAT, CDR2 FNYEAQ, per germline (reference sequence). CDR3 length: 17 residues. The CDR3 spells CASSLGSNKAAQETQYF. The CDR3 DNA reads TGTGCTAGCAGCTTAGGAAGTAATAAAGCAGCCCAAGAGACCCAGTACTTC.

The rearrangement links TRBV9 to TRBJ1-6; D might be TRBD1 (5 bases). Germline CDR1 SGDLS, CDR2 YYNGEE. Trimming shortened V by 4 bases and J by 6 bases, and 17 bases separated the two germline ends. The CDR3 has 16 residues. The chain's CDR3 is CASSSSSGVSNSPLHF. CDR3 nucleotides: TGTGCCAGCAGCTCCTCGTCGGGGGTTAGTAATTCACCCCTCCACTTT.